Below, one T cell receptor (beta chain) is given with its context. The target antigen is unknown. The CDR3 is 13 residues long. This sample was taken from a study of T cells expressing NK-cell markers. The study's findings and limits: Several donors had dominant NKG2C+ clonotypes that comprised about 1.0-8% of their CD8+ T cells.

TCRdb re-called the 5' RACE reads, yielding one record per CDR3 amino acid sequence without DNA. Listed are roughly 180,000 distinct CDR3 sequences; approximately 18% falls within the top ten. The chain employs TRBV12-3 or TRBV12-4 and TRBJ2-7. This clonotype originated in a woman between 18 and 69 years old in good health. Sequencing was done on a sample of blood T cells: a sorted CD56 or NKG2C T cell subset, CD4+ or CD8+ T cells, or bulk PBMC T cells (not recorded which). CDR3 sequence reads: CASSLLSSDEQYF.